The present T cell receptor beta chain was sequenced within a study of Tregs in tolerant kidney transplant recipients. Overall study findings and caveats: In tolerant patients, donor-specific Tregs outgrew total Tregs, suggesting antigen-driven expansion. Changing PCR primers prevented nucleotide comparison between some patients' samples.

Thawed PBMCs were rested overnight at 37°C with about 220 IU/ml IL-2 before regulatory T cell sorting. V gave up 2 bases and J gave up 7 bases; unmatched junction bases: 8. CDR1 is SGHTA, CDR2 FQGNSA, per germline. This CDR3 spans 14 amino acids. For this clone: What it binds is unknown.

Sequenced by immunoSEQ multiplex PCR; TCRdb stores in-frame clones only, minus some. The sample has 60,000 to 65,000 clones, roughly 98% seen once. Sequences were derived from Tregs from blood, sampled before the transplant. The V gene is TRBV7-2, the J gene TRBJ2-7; TRBD1 matches at 7 bases. This receptor was obtained from a human donor who received a combined kidney and bone marrow transplant. CDR3 protein: CASSLRQGIGEQYF. The CDR3 coding sequence is TGTGCCAGCAGCTTACGACAGGGAATCGGGGAGCAGTACTTC.